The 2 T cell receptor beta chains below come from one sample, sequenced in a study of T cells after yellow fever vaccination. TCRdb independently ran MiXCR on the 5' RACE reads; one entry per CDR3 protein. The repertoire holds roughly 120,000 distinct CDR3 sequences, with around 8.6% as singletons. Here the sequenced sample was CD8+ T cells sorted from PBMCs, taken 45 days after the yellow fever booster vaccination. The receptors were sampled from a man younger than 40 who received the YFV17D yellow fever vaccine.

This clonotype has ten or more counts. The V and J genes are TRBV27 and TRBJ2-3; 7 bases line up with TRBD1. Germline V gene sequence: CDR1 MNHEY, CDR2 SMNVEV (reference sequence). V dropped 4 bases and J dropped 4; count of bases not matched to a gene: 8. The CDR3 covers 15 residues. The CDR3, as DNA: TGTGCCAGCAGTTCATGGGACCAGGGGGCAGATACGCAGTATTTT. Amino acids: CASSSWDQGADTQYF.

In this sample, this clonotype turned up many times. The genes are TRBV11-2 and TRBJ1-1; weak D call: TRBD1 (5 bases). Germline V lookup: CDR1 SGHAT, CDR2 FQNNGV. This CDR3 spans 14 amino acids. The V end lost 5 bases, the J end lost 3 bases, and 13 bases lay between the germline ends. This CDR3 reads CASSLGWGDTEAFF. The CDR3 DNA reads TGTGCCAGCAGCCTCGGTTGGGGGGACACTGAAGCTTTCTTT. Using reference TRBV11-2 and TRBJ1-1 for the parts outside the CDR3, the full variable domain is EAGVAQSPRYKIIEKRQSVAFWCNPISGHATLYWYQQILGQGPKLLIQFQNNGVVDDSQLPKDRFSAERLKGVDSTLKIQPAKLEDSAVYLCASSLGWGDTEAFFGQGTRLTVV.